This T cell receptor (beta chain) comes out of a study of OX40 agonist ivuxolimab in advanced cancers. The germline gives CDR1 SGHTA, CDR2 FQGNSA. V shed 7 bases and J shed 0 bases, with 12 bases lying between them. The CDR3 is 14 amino acids. Profiling relied on immunoSEQ multiplex PCR, and the TCRdb table lists in-frame clones only, not all of them. In the table there are tens of thousands of clones, about 88% of which are singletons. With respect to this clone: Its antigen is not identified.

Study-level results: Expanded clones were, on average, more numerous among CD8+ T cells than CD4+.

The specimen was CD4+ or CD8+ T cells sorted from blood, collected in a trial of the OX40 agonist ivuxolimab. The V gene is TRBV7-2, the J gene TRBJ2-5; D remains unclear. The clonotype was recovered from an adult with an advanced solid tumor such as melanoma, head and neck, liver or kidney cancer. CDR3 DNA: TGTGCCAGCATCGAGTACTTGTACCAAGAGACCCAGTACTTC. Translation: CASIEYLYQETQYF.